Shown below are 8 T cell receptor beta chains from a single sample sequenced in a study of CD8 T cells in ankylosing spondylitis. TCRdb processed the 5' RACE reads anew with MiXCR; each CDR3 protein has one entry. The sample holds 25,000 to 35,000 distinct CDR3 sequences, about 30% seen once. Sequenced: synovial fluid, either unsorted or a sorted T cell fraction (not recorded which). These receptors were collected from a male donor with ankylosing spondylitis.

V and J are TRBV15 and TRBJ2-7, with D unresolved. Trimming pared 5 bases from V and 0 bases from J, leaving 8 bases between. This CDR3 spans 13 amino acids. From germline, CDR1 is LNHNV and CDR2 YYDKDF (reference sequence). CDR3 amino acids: CATSLASSYEQYF. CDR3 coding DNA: TGTGCCACCAGCCTTGCATCCTCCTACGAGCAGTACTTC.

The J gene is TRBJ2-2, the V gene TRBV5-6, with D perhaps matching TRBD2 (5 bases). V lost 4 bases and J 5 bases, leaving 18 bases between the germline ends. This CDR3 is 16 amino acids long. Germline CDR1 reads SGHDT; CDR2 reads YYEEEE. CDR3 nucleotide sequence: TGTGCCAGCAGCCCCGGGATCATTTCTAGGACCGGGGAGCTGTTTTTT. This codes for CASSPGIISRTGELFF.

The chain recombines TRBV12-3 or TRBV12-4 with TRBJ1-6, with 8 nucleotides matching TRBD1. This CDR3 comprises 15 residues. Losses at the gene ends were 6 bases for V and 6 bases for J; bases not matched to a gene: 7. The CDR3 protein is CASSLRTGPNSPLHF. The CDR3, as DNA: TGTGCCAGCAGCCTTAGGACAGGGCCTAATTCACCCCTCCACTTT.

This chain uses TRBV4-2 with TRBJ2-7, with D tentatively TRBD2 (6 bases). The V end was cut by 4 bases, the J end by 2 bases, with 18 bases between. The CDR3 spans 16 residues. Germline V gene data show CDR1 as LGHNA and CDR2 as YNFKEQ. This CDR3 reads CASSPTGGLSPYEQYF. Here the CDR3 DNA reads TGTGCCAGCAGCCCCACGGGCGGACTATCCCCCTACGAGCAGTACTTC.

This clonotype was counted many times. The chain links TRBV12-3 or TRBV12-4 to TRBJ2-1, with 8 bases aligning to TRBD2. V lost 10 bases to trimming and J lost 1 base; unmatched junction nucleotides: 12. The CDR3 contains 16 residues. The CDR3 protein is CAIPRASGLSYNEQFF. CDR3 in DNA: TGTGCCATCCCCCGGGCTAGCGGGTTATCCTACAATGAGCAGTTCTTC.

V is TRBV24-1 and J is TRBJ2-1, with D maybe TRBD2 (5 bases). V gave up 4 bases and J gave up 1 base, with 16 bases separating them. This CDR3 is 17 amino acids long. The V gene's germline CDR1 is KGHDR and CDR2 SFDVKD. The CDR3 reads CATSDKDGLASYNEQFF. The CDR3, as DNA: TGTGCCACCAGTGACAAAGATGGGCTAGCATCCTACAATGAGCAGTTCTTC.

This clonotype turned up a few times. CDR3 DNA: TGTGCCAGCAGTCCCGGGTCTAGCGGGAAGGGTGAGCAGTTCTTC. It is translated as CASSPGSSGKGEQFF. V usage is TRBV27 and J usage is TRBJ2-1; the match to TRBD2 covers 9 bases. V shed 5 bases, J shed 9 bases, and the junction held 11 bases outside the gene matches. The CDR3 loop spans 15 amino acids. Germline CDR1 and CDR2: MNHEY and SMNVEV (reference sequence).

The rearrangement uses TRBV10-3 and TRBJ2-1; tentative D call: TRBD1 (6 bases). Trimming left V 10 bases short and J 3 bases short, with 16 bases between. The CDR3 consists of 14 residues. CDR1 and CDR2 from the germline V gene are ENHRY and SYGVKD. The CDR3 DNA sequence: TGTGCCACCTCCCGACAGGTTAACTACAATGAGCAGTTCTTC. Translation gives CATSRQVNYNEQFF.